The clone carrying this TCR beta chain was seen many times. The CDR3 contains 14 residues. Germline lookup yields CDR1 SGHVS and CDR2 FQNEAQ. The V gene lost 4 bases and the J gene lost 2 bases, with 12 bases spanning the gap. Each CDR3 protein is one row after TCRdb ran MiXCR on the reads. The table lists 290,000 or so distinct CDR3 sequences, about 25% of them singletons, with 11% to 15% in the top ten. This specimen comes from a study of T cell repertoires in cytomegalovirus infection. This sequence was found in a human donor in good health (CMV status not recorded). Some clones in this sample may be carry-over from other donors' samples. The sequenced material came from PBMCs. The chain joins TRBV7-8 to TRBJ2-7, with D possibly matching TRBD2 (6 bases). DNA for the CDR3: TGTGCCAGCAGCTGGAGGACTATTCCCTACGAGCAGTACTTC. This translates into CASSWRTIPYEQYF.